This paragraph reports one TCR beta chain. Its antigen is unknown. Base qualities are not provided; no much larger clone lies one nucleotide away. This sample stems from a study of blood T cell repertoires in COVID-19 (dated by TCRdb to the early 2020s). About the investigation overall: Samples from collaborators originated in the United States, Italy and Spain and spanned both the acute and convalescent phases of COVID-19. The prospective study material was composed of cDNA or gDNA derived from T cells, B-cell-depleted T cells, or PBMCs. Subjects who had been exposed to COVID-19, were actively infected with it, or had recovered from it provided the deeply sampled blood TCRbeta repertoires that made up the dataset. A freely available public database, intended as a resource for researchers studying the immune response to SARS-CoV-2, is where the repertoires were released. Samples came from the ongoing ImmuneRACE study (first 160 participants) plus 1,254 subjects from 6 global collaborators. Sample metadata almost always included a de-identified subject ID, COVID-19 status, age in years and sex. HLA class I and class II types, where available, came from metadata supplied by the sample provider rather than from assay-based typing. Overall study outcomes, separate from this receptor: Clinical and demographic metadata were provided uncurated, with the amount varying by source and participant.

TCRbeta CDR3 regions were amplified from genomic DNA using the immunoSEQ Assay, a bias-controlled multiplex PCR. Under the source paper's analysis protocol: The number of nucleated cells in each sample was estimated by amplification of reference gene primers within the assay. To quantify the absolute abundance of each unique TCRbeta CDR3 rearrangement, sequence reads were collapsed and filtered. For each sample, productive Simpson clonality was calculated by taking the square root of Simpson's diversity index across productive rearrangements. Drawn from immuneACCESS, this table holds only the in-frame rearrangements with V and J called that TCRdb kept. Clones are partly lost; checked studies trace under half to an unresolved V gene and leave the rest unexplained. D and trimming were read from the DNA, whereas the V and J calls and clone size are those reported in that table. This sample lists approximately 130,000 clones; approximately 80% were detected once. The ten largest make up over 7.5% of the sample.

Collaborating institutions collected whole blood in K2EDTA tubes following their own protocols. For TCRbeta analysis, collaborators shipped samples in one of three forms: frozen whole blood, isolated PBMCs, or DNA extracted from either of those sample types. The CDR3 contains 14 residues, cysteine and phenylalanine counted. Only the CDR3 part of the read is kept: 42 bases, read in frame from the first base. Trimming takes 0 bases from V and 6 bases from J, and the germline ends sit 11 bases apart. CDR1 LGHDT and CDR2 YNNKEL are derived from the germline V gene (reference sequence). The specimen sequenced was peripheral blood. The rearrangement combines TRBV3-1 (or the pseudogene TRBV3-2) with TRBJ1-1, with the D gene not confidently named. The sequence was collected from a woman aged 55 to 70 with active or convalescent COVID-19. The nucleotide sequence is given as TGTGCCAGCAGCCAAGAACGAGGGATCTCTGAAGCTTTCTTT. This encodes CASSQERGISEAFF.